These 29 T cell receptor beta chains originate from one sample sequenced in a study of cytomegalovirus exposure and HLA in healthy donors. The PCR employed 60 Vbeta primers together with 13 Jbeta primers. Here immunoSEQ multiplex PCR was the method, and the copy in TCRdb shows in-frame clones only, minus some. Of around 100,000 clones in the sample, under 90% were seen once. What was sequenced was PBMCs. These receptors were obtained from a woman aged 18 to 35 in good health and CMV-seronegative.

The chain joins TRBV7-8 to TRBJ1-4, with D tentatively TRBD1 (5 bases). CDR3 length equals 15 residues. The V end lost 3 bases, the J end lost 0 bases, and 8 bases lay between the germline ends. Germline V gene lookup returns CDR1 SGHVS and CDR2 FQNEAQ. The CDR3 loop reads CASSFLGATNEKLFF. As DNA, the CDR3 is TGTGCCAGCAGCTTTTTAGGGGCAACTAATGAAAAACTGTTTTTT.

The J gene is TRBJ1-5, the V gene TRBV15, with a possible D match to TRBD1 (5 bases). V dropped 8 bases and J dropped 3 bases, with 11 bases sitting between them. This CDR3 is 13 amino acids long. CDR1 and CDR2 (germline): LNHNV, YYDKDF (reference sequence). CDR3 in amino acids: CATEEGDNQPQHF. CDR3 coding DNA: TGTGCCACCGAGGAAGGGGACAATCAGCCCCAGCATTTT.

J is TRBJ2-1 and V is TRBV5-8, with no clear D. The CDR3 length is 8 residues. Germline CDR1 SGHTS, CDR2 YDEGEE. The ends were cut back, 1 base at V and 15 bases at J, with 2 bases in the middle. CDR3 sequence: CASSLRFF. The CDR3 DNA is TGTGCCAGCAGCTTGCGGTTCTTC.

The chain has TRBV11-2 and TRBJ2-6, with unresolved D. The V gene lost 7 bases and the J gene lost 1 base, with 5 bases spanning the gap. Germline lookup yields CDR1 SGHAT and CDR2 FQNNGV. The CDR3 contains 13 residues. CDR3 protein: CASTTSGANVLTF. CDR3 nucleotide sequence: TGTGCCAGCACCACATCTGGGGCCAACGTCCTGACTTTC.

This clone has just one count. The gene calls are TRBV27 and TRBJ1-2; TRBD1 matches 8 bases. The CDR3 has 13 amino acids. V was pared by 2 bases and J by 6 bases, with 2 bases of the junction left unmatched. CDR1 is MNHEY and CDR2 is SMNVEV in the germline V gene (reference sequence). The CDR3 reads CASSLDRGHGYTF. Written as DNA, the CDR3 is TGTGCCAGCAGTTTAGACAGGGGCCATGGCTACACCTTC.

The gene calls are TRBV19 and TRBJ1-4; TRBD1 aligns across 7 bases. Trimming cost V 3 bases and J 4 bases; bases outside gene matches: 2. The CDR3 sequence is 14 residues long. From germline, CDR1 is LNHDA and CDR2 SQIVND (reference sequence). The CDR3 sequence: CASSIQGGNEKLFF. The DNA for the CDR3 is TGTGCCAGTAGTATTCAGGGGGGTAATGAAAAACTGTTTTTT.

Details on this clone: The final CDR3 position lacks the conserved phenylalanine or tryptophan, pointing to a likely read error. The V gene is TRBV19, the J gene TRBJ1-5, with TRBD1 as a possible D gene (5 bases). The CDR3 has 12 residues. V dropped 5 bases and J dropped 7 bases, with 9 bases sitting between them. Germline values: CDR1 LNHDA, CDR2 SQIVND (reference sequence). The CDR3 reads CASSERGQPQHL. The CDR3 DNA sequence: TGTGCCAGTAGTGAAAGGGGCCAGCCCCAGCATCTT.

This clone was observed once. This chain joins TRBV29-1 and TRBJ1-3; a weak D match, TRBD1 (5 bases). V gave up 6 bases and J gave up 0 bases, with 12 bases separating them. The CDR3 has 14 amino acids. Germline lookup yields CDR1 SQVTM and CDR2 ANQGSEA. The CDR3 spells CSVGSGGSGNTIYF. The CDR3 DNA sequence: TGCAGCGTGGGCTCCGGGGGCTCTGGAAACACCATATATTTT. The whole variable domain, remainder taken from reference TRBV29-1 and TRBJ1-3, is SAVISQKPSRDICQRGTSLTIQCQVDSQVTMMFWYRQQPGQSLTLIATANQGSEATYESGFVIDKFPISRPNLTFSTLTVSNMSPEDSSIYLCSVGSGGSGNTIYFGEGSWLTVV.

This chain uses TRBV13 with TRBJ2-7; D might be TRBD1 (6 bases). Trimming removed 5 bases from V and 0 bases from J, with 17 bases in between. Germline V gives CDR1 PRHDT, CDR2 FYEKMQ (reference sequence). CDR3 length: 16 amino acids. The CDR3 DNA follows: TGTGCCAGCAGCCGAGGAGACAGGCTTAGCTCCTACGAGCAGTACTTC. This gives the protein CASSRGDRLSSYEQYF.

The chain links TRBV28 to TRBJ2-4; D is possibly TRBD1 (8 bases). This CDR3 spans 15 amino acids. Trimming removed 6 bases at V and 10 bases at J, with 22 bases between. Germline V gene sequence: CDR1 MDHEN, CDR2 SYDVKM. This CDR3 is CASSPNRGGGWIQYF. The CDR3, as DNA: TGTGCCAGCAGCCCCAACAGGGGGGGAGGGTGGATTCAGTACTTC.

CDR3 protein: CASSLAGDTDTQYF. The CDR3 DNA follows: TGTGCCAGCAGCTTGGCGGGGGACACAGATACGCAGTATTTT. The chain uses TRBV5-4 and TRBJ2-3; D is possibly TRBD2 (6 bases). This CDR3 is 14 amino acids long. Trimming pared 0 bases from V and 2 bases from J, leaving 7 bases between. CDR1 and CDR2 from the germline V gene are SGHNT and YYREEE (reference sequence).

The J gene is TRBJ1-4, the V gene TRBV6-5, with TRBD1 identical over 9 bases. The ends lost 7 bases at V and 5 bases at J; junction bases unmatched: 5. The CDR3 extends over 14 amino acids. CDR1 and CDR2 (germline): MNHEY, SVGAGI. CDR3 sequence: CASKRQGGNEKLFF. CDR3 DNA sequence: TGTGCCAGCAAACGACAGGGGGGAAATGAAAAACTGTTTTTT.

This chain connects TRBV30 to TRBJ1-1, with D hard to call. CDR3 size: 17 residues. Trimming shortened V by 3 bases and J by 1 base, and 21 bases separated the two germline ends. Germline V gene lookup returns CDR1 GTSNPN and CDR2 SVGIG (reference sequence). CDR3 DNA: TGTGCCTGGAGCCCCCTCCAGCGTACGGGGTCGAACACTGAAGCTTTCTTT. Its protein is CAWSPLQRTGSNTEAFF.

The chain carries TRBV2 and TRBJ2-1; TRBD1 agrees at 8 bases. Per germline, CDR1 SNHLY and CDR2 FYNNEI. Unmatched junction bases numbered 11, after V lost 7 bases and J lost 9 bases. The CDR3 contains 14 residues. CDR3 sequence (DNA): TGTGCCAGCAAGACAGGGGTATCGTCCGGTGAGCAGTTCTTC. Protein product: CASKTGVSSGEQFF.

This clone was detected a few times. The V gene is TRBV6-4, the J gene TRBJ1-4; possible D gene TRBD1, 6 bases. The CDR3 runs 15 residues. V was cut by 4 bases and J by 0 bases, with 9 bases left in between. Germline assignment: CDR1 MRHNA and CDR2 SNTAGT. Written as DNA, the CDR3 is TGTGCCAGCAGTGGGGACATTGCAACTAATGAAAAACTGTTTTTT. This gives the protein CASSGDIATNEKLFF.

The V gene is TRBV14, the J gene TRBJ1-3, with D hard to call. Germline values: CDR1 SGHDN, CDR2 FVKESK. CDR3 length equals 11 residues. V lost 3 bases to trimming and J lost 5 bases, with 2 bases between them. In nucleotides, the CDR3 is TGTGCCAGCAGCCACAGAAACACCATATATTTT. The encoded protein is CASSHRNTIYF. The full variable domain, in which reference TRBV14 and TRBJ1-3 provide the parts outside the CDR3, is EAGVTQFPSHSVIEKGQTVTLRCDPISGHDNLYWYRRVMGKEIKFLLHFVKESKQDESGMPNNRFLAERTGGTYSTLKVQPAELEDSGVYFCASSHRNTIYFGEGSWLTVV.

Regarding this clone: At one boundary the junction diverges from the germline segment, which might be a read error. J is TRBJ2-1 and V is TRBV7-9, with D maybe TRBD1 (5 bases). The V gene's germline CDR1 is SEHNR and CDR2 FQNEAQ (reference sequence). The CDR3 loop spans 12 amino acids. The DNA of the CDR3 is TGTTCCAGCAGCTTAGCCAGGGCAGAGCAGTTCTTC. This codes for CSSSLARAEQFF.

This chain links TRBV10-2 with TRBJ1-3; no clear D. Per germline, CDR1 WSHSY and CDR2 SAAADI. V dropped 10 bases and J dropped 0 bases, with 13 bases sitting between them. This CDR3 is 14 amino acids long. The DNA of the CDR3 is TGCGCCACCGCCCAGACACGCTCTGGAAACACCATATATTTT. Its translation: CATAQTRSGNTIYF.

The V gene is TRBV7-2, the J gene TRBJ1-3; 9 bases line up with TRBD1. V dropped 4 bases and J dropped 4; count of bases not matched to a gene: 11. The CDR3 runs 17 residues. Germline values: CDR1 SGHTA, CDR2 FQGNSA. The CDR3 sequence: CASSSIRQGGKGNTIYF. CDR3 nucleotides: TGTGCCAGCAGCTCAATCAGACAGGGGGGTAAAGGAAACACCATATATTTT.

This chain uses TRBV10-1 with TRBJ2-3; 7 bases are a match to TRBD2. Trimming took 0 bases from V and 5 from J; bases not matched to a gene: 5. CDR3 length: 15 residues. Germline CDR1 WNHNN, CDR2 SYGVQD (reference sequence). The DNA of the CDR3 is TGCGCCAGCAGTGAGTCGCAAGCTAGCGGAGATACGCAGTATTTT. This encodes CASSESQASGDTQYF.

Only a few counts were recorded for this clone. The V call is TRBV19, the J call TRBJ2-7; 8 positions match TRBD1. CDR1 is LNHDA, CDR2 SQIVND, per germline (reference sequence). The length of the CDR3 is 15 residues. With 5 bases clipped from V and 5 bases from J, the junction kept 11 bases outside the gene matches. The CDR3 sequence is CASSPGTGSSDEQYF. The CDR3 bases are TGTGCCAGTAGTCCCGGGACAGGCTCTAGCGACGAGCAGTACTTC.

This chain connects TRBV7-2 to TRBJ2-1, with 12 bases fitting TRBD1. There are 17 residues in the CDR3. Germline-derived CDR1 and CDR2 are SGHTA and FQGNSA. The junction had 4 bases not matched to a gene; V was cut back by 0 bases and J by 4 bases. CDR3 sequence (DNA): TGTGCCAGCAGCTTAGCTGGGACAGGGGGCCGGTACAATGAGCAGTTCTTC. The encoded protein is CASSLAGTGGRYNEQFF. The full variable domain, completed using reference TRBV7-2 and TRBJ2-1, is GAGVSQSPSNKVTEKGKDVELRCDPISGHTALYWYRQSLGQGLEFLIYFQGNSAPDKSGLPSDRFSAERTGGSVSTLTIQRTQQEDSAVYLCASSLAGTGGRYNEQFFGPGTRLTVL.

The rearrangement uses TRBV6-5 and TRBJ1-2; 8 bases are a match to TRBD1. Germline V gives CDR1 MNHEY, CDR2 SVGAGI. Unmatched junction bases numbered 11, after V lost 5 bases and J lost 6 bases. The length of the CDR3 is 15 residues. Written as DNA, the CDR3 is TGTGCCAGCAGTACCCGGACAGGGAGGATAAATGGCTACACCTTC. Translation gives CASSTRTGRINGYTF.

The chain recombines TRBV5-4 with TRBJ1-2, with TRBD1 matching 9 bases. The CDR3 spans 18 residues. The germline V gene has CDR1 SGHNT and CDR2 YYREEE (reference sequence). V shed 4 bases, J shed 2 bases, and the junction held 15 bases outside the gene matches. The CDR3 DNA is TGTGCCAGCAGCCCAACAGGGGGCGTCCCCACCGGGAACTATGGCTACACCTTC. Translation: CASSPTGGVPTGNYGYTF.

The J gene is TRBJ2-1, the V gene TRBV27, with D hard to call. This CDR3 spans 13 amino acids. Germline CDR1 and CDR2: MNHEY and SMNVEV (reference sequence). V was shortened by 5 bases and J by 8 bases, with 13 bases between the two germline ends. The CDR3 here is CASSPGGGDEQFF. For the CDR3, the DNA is TGTGCCAGCAGTCCAGGTGGTGGCGATGAGCAGTTCTTC.

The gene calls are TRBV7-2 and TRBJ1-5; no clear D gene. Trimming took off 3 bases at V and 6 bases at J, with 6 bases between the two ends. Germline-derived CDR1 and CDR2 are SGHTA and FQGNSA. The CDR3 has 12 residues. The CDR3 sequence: CASSLESQPQHF. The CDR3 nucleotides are TGTGCCAGCAGCTTGGAGAGTCAGCCCCAGCATTTT.

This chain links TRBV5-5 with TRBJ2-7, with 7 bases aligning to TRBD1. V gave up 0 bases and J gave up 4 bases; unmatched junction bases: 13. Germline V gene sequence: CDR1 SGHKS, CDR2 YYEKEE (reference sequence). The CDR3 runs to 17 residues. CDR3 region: CASSLVPGQALSYEQYF. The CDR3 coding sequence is TGTGCCAGCAGCTTGGTCCCCGGACAGGCCCTCTCATACGAGCAGTACTTC.

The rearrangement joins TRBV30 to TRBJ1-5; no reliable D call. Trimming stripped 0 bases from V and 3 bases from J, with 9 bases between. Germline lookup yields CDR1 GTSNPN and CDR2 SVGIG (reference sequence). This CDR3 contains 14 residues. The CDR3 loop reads CAWSVGVNNQPQHF. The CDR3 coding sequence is TGTGCCTGGAGTGTGGGAGTCAACAATCAGCCCCAGCATTTT.

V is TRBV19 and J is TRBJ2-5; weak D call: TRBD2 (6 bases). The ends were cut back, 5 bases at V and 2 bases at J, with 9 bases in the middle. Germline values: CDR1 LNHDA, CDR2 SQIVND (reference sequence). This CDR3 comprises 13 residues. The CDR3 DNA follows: TGTGCCAGTAGTTCCCGGGGGCAAGAGACCCAGTACTTC. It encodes CASSSRGQETQYF.